These 2 T cell receptor beta chains originate from one sample sequenced in a study of CD8 T cells in Susac syndrome. After extraction with the RNeasy kit, about 0.45 to 1 ug of the RNA was reverse transcribed using random hexamers. MiXCR, applied by TCRdb to the immunoSEQ multiplex PCR reads, yields one record per CDR3 protein. Altogether about 71,000 distinct CDR3 sequences are present, 96% being singletons, with the ten largest covering around 0.11%. Sequenced input: CD4+ T cells from PBMCs. These receptors all stem from a human donor with multiple sclerosis.

The chain employs TRBV29-1 and TRBJ1-1, with 7 nucleotides matching TRBD1. Looked up from germline, CDR1 is SQVTM and CDR2 is ANQGSEA. CDR3 length: 12 residues. V lost 3 bases, J lost 3 bases, and 1 base stayed unmatched. The CDR3 DNA is TGCAGCGTTGACAGGGGGGACACTGAAGCTTTCTTT. This codes for CSVDRGDTEAFF.

V usage is TRBV12-3 or TRBV12-4 and J usage is TRBJ2-5; tentatively, D is TRBD1 (6 bases). The germline V and J ends were trimmed by 6 bases and 3 bases, with 11 bases remaining between them. This CDR3 spans 13 amino acids. The CDR3 bases are TGTGCCAGCAGGAAAGGACAGAAAGAGACCCAGTACTTC. Translation gives CASRKGQKETQYF.